Listed below are T cell receptor beta chains from one sample, sequenced in a study of T-cell reconstitution after alpha-beta-depleted transplantation in children. TCRdb independently ran MiXCR on the PCR reads; one entry per CDR3 protein. Seen here are about 980,000 distinct CDR3 sequences, around 30% observed once, and the top ten hold over 25%. Sequenced material: PBMCs, mostly from graft donor cells, taken 360 days after TCRalphabeta/CD19-depleted stem cell transplant. Receptors originate from a boy under two years old who had a stem cell transplant for SCID, so the T cells may come from the graft donor. The CDR3 runs from the conserved cysteine through the conserved F or W. The D gene is left open where the match is weak. Where a row states a size, it is once, few, many or the class of an expanded clone; other rows omit it.

CDR3nt	CDR3aa	abundance	d_gene	v_gene	j_gene
TGTGCCAGTAGCGGAGCGTGGGACGGGCTTAACTATGGCTACACCTTC	CASSGAWDGLNYGYTF	NA	NA	TRBV19	TRBJ1-2
TGTGCCAGCTCACCACTCGAGGGTCGCACAGATACGCAGTATTTT	CASSPLEGRTDTQYF	NA	NA	TRBV18	TRBJ2-3
TGTGCCAGCACAGGGAACGAGCAGTACTTC	CASTGNEQYF	NA	NA	TRBV28	TRBJ2-7
TGCAGTGCGCCGACCCTATACAATGAGCAGTTCTTC	CSAPTLYNEQFF	few	NA	TRBV20-1	TRBJ2-1
TGTGCCAGCAGTCCCTCGTTGGGGATAGCCTACGAGCAGTACTTC	CASSPSLGIAYEQYF	NA	NA	TRBV27	TRBJ2-7
TGTGCCAGCAGCCAGGGGCAGGGGATCTACAATGAGCAGTTCTTC	CASSQGQGIYNEQFF	NA	NA	TRBV16	TRBJ2-1
TGCGCCAGCAGCTGGGGGGTCAACACAGATACGCAGTATTTT	CASSWGVNTDTQYF	few	NA	TRBV5-1	TRBJ2-3
TGTGCCAGCAGCTTATTTGCTTCAGATACGCAGTATTTT	CASSLFASDTQYF	NA	NA	TRBV7-2	TRBJ2-3
TGTGCCAGCAGCTCCGGACAGGGCAGAGGAGACATTCAGTACTTC	CASSSGQGRGDIQYF	NA	TRBD1	TRBV7-3	TRBJ2-4
TGTGCCAGCAGTTTTTTGGGCACTGAAGCTTTCTTT	CASSFLGTEAFF	many	NA	TRBV5-1	TRBJ1-1
TGCAGTGCCGGGACAGGACTTCAAGAGACCCAGTACTTC	CSAGTGLQETQYF	few	TRBD1	TRBV20-1	TRBJ2-5
TGCAGTGCTAGAGATCAGAAGTCCCAAGGACGAAAACTGTTTTTT	CSARDQKSQGRKLFF	NA	NA	TRBV20-1	TRBJ1-4
TGTGCCAGCAGCTTCCGCGAAACCCGGGAGACCCAGTACTTC	CASSFRETRETQYF	NA	NA	TRBV7-8	TRBJ2-5
TGCAGCGTGGATCCTGGGGGGCACACTGAAGCTTTCTTT	CSVDPGGHTEAFF	few	NA	TRBV29-1	TRBJ1-1
TGTGCCAGCAGCCGCCTCCCGGTCGTTTCCGCTGAAGCTTTCTTT	CASSRLPVVSAEAFF	NA	NA	TRBV11-2	TRBJ1-1
TGCGCCAGCAGCTTGCTCGGGACTTCTAACCAAGAGACCCAGTACTTC	CASSLLGTSNQETQYF	few	NA	TRBV5-1	TRBJ2-5
TGTGCCAGCAGTTTCCGGGGTATGGACCTACCCCAGCATTTT	CASSFRGMDLPQHF	NA	NA	TRBV12-3/TRBV12-4	TRBJ1-5
TGCGCCAGCCGTAGCGGGGGCCCGAACACCGGGGAGCTGTTTTTT	CASRSGGPNTGELFF	many	TRBD2	TRBV5-1	TRBJ2-2